These T cell receptor beta chains were read from a single sample in a study of patients and donors after allogeneic stem cell transplantation. TCRdb passed the RT-PCR reads through MiXCR, listing each CDR3 protein once. The table lists roughly 940,000 distinct CDR3 sequences, about a sixth of them singletons, with around 5.5% in the top ten. Input material: blood, either unsorted or a sorted T cell fraction (not recorded which). Receptors were obtained from a human donor who was either an allogeneic HSCT recipient or a stem cell or donor lymphocyte infusion donor (not recorded which). It is not recorded whose cells these are; they may come from a transplant donor. CDR3s include the opening cysteine and the closing phenylalanine or tryptophan. D genes are given only for firm matches. Clone sizes are given selectively: once, few, many, or a class where the clone is expanded.

J: TRBJ1-1
size: .
V: TRBV6-1
D: .
DNA: TGTGCCAGCAGTGAAGAAACGGGTTTGAACACTGAAGCTTTCTTT
CDR3: CASSEETGLNTEAFF

J: TRBJ2-5
size: many
V: TRBV20-1
D: .
DNA: TGCAGTGCTAGGGGTGTTCCGGGGCCCAACTACCAAGAGACCCAGTACTTC
CDR3: CSARGVPGPNYQETQYF

J: TRBJ2-7
size: .
V: TRBV20-1
D: .
DNA: TGCAGTGCTACTGGTGGGCGCTACGAGCAGTACTTC
CDR3: CSATGGRYEQYF

J: TRBJ1-2
size: few
V: TRBV5-5
D: .
DNA: TGTGCCAGCAGCTTGGATGTGGGTGATAACTATGGCTACACCTTC
CDR3: CASSLDVGDNYGYTF

J: TRBJ2-7
size: few
V: TRBV4-3
D: TRBD1
DNA: TGCGCCAGCAGCTACGGGACAGGGTGGGAATACGAGCAGTACTTC
CDR3: CASSYGTGWEYEQYF

J: TRBJ2-6
size: .
V: TRBV6-1
D: TRBD1
DNA: TGTGCCAGCAGTGCCGACAGGGGTACTGGGGCCAACGTCCTGACTTTC
CDR3: CASSADRGTGANVLTF

J: TRBJ2-3
size: .
V: TRBV28
D: TRBD1
DNA: TGTGCCAGCAGTCAAGACAGGGCTCGAACAGATACGCAGTATTTT
CDR3: CASSQDRARTDTQYF

J: TRBJ2-7
size: few
V: TRBV7-9
D: .
DNA: TGTGCCAGCAGTCTCCTCTTAGCCCACGGGGAGTACGAGCAGTACTTC
CDR3: CASSLLLAHGEYEQYF

J: TRBJ2-1
size: few
V: TRBV20-1
D: TRBD2
DNA: TGCAGTGCGCCCGGAGGTGGAGGGAGGGCCCGCAATGAGCAGTTCTTC
CDR3: CSAPGGGGRARNEQFF

J: TRBJ2-1
size: few
V: TRBV4-2
D: .
DNA: TGTGCCAGCAGCCAAGGGGACTCCGACAATGAGCAGTTCTTC
CDR3: CASSQGDSDNEQFF

J: TRBJ1-4
size: many
V: TRBV9
D: .
DNA: TGTGCCAGCAGCGTTGGATCCGGGGGGGAAAAAACTGAAAAACTGTTTTTT
CDR3: CASSVGSGGEKTEKLFF

J: TRBJ2-7
size: .
V: TRBV4-1
D: .
DNA: TGCGCCAGCAGCCAAGTTTCCGTCGGGGTGAGCTCCTACGAGCAGTACTTC
CDR3: CASSQVSVGVSSYEQYF

J: TRBJ1-2
size: .
V: TRBV5-6
D: .
DNA: TGTGCCAGCAGCTTGTGGACTAATGGCTACACCTTC
CDR3: CASSLWTNGYTF

J: TRBJ1-1
size: few
V: TRBV11-3
D: .
DNA: TGTGCCAGCAGCTTAGTTCCAGGGGAAGGGACTGAAGCTTTCTTT
CDR3: CASSLVPGEGTEAFF

J: TRBJ2-2
size: .
V: TRBV29-1
D: TRBD1
DNA: TGCAGCGTCAAGGACAGGGTAAAGTCTACGGGCACCGGGGAGCTGTTTTTT
CDR3: CSVKDRVKSTGTGELFF

J: TRBJ1-2
size: .
V: TRBV4-2
D: .
DNA: TGTGCCAGCAGCCTCAGGGACACCGTTAACTATGGCTACACCTTC
CDR3: CASSLRDTVNYGYTF

J: TRBJ2-6
size: few
V: TRBV9
D: .
DNA: TGTGCCAGCAGCGCCGGGTCTCTAGGGGCCAACGTCCTGACTTTC
CDR3: CASSAGSLGANVLTF

J: TRBJ1-1
size: .
V: TRBV12-3/TRBV12-4
D: .
DNA: TGTGCCAGCAGTTTCGTCCCCCTTCCGCGGACTGAAGCTTTCTTT
CDR3: CASSFVPLPRTEAFF

J: TRBJ2-1
size: few
V: TRBV20-1
D: .
DNA: TGCAGTGCGGCTAGTTTCACCTACAATGAGCAGTTCTTC
CDR3: CSAASFTYNEQFF

J: TRBJ2-2
size: few
V: TRBV12-3/TRBV12-4
D: TRBD2
DNA: TGTGCCAGCAGCCCTGGACTAGCGGGACGACGGGGGACCGGGGAGCTGTTTTTT
CDR3: CASSPGLAGRRGTGELFF

J: TRBJ2-2
size: .
V: TRBV12-3/TRBV12-4
D: .
DNA: TGTGCCAGCAGTTTAGACGGGGGTAACACCGGGGAGCTGTTTTTT
CDR3: CASSLDGGNTGELFF

J: TRBJ2-3
size: .
V: TRBV7-3
D: .
DNA: TGTGCCAGCAGCCAAGTGGGATCCAGCACAGATACGCAGTATTTT
CDR3: CASSQVGSSTDTQYF

J: TRBJ1-6
size: few
V: TRBV5-5
D: .
DNA: TGTGCCAGCAGCTTGCTGTCGGGGAATTCACCCCTCCACTTT
CDR3: CASSLLSGNSPLHF

J: TRBJ1-6
size: few
V: TRBV11-1
D: TRBD1
DNA: TGTGCCAGCAGCCTTATGACAGGGCGAAATTCACCCCTCCACTTT
CDR3: CASSLMTGRNSPLHF

J: TRBJ2-3
size: .
V: TRBV7-2
D: .
DNA: TGTGCCAGTGGGGTAGATACGCAGTATTTT
CDR3: CASGVDTQYF

J: TRBJ1-6
size: .
V: TRBV10-2
D: TRBD1
DNA: TGCGCCAGCAGTGAGCCTAAACAGGGGAGCTCCTATAATTCACCCCTCCACTTT
CDR3: CASSEPKQGSSYNSPLHF

J: TRBJ2-2
size: few
V: TRBV5-1
D: .
DNA: TGCGCCAGCAGCTGGAGATCGAACACCGGGGAGCTGTTTTTT
CDR3: CASSWRSNTGELFF

J: TRBJ2-3
size: once
V: TRBV20-1
D: .
DNA: TGCAGTGCTACGGAGACAGATACGCAGTATTTT
CDR3: CSATETDTQYF

J: TRBJ1-1
size: few
V: TRBV9
D: TRBD1
DNA: TGTGCCAGCAGCGAATCCGGGACAGGGGACACTGAAGCTTTCTTT
CDR3: CASSESGTGDTEAFF

J: TRBJ1-3
size: few
V: TRBV20-1
D: .
DNA: TGCAGTGCTAGTGGATCGGGGGTCTTCTCTGGAAACACCATATATTTT
CDR3: CSASGSGVFSGNTIYF

J: TRBJ2-1
size: few
V: TRBV11-2
D: TRBD1
DNA: TGTGCCAGCAGCTTGGGGCAACAGGGGGCGCGAGGTGAGCAGTTCTTC
CDR3: CASSLGQQGARGEQFF

J: TRBJ2-7
size: .
V: TRBV3-1
D: TRBD1
DNA: TGTGCCAGCAGCCAAGGGACAGGGAGAAGCTACGAGCAGTACTTC
CDR3: CASSQGTGRSYEQYF

J: TRBJ1-1
size: .
V: TRBV2
D: .
DNA: TGTGCCACCAAGACGGACAACACTGAAGCTTTCTTT
CDR3: CATKTDNTEAFF

J: TRBJ2-3
size: few
V: TRBV6-5
D: TRBD1
DNA: TGTGCCAGCAGTTACTCGATAGGGGGCATCGGTAGTACGCAGTATTTT
CDR3: CASSYSIGGIGSTQYF

J: TRBJ1-1
size: few
V: TRBV6-5
D: .
DNA: TGTGCCAGCAGTTACTCTGGGCACAACACTGAAGCTTTCTTT
CDR3: CASSYSGHNTEAFF

J: TRBJ2-7
size: few
V: TRBV11-2
D: .
DNA: TGTGCCAGCAGCCCCGGTGGACAGTTTTCCTACGAGCAGTACTTC
CDR3: CASSPGGQFSYEQYF

J: TRBJ2-2
size: .
V: TRBV20-1
D: .
DNA: TGCAGTGCTAGACCCGCGGCAAAGGGGACCGGGGAGCTGTTTTTT
CDR3: CSARPAAKGTGELFF

J: TRBJ2-1
size: few
V: TRBV3-1
D: TRBD2
DNA: TGTGCCAGCAGCCCCCGCCTGGCCCAACTAGCGGGAACGTACAATGAGCAGTTCTTC
CDR3: CASSPRLAQLAGTYNEQFF

J: TRBJ2-5
size: .
V: TRBV30
D: .
DNA: TGTGCCTGGAGTGTAGCAGGGAAGCAAGAGACCCAGTACTTC
CDR3: CAWSVAGKQETQYF

J: TRBJ1-1
size: few
V: TRBV6-1
D: .
DNA: TGTGCCAGCAGCAGAAACCCGAACACTGAAGCTTTCTTT
CDR3: CASSRNPNTEAFF

J: TRBJ1-4
size: once
V: TRBV29-1
D: TRBD1
DNA: TGCAGCGTTGGGGACAGAGGGGAAAAACTGTTTTTT
CDR3: CSVGDRGEKLFF